Detailed here is one TCR beta chain. These data belong to a study of blood T cell repertoires in COVID-19. Study overall: The samples span acute and convalescent COVID-19 from the United States, Italy and Spain. PBMCs, B-cell-depleted T cells, or T cells provided the cDNA or gDNA that made up the material.

Per the original data handling: Amplification of reference gene primers provided the estimated nucleated cell counts. TCRdb keeps only in-frame clones here, not all; method: immunoSEQ multiplex PCR. That table is the source of V, J and clone size, and D and trimming were worked out from the DNA. This sample has about 440,000 clones, with about 87% found just once. In Seattle, patients joined the study during active infection and were tracked longitudinally. This CDR3 region has 14 residues. Per germline, CDR1 MNHEY and CDR2 SVGAGI. V trimming: 6 bases; J trimming: 6 bases; junction bases outside the gene matches: 9.

Sequenced: peripheral blood. The sequence was obtained from a woman between 50 and 59 years old with COVID-19, enrolled during active disease. The rearrangement links TRBV6-5 to TRBJ2-7; 9 bases match TRBD1. CDR3 region: CASSSTGGPFEQYF. The CDR3 DNA follows: TGTGCCAGCAGCTCCACAGGGGGCCCCTTCGAGCAGTACTTC.